This T cell receptor beta chain was observed in a study of blood T cell repertoires in COVID-19 (TCRdb year 2020). A note on the overall study: Samples from collaborators originated in the United States, Italy and Spain and spanned both the acute and convalescent phases of COVID-19. Where HLA class I and class II types were available, the types were taken from metadata supplied by the sample provider, not from assay-based typing. The repertoires were released in a freely available public database intended as a resource for research on the immune response to SARS-CoV-2. Subjects who had been exposed to COVID-19, were actively infected with it, or had recovered from it provided the deeply sampled blood TCRbeta repertoires that made up the dataset. The samples were drawn from the first 160 participants of the ongoing ImmuneRACE study and from 950 to 1,500 subjects provided by 6 global collaborators. Nearly every sample came with metadata listing a de-identified subject ID, COVID-19 status, age in years and sex. The material from the prospective study consisted of cDNA or gDNA derived from T cells, B-cell-depleted T cells, or PBMCs.

Trimming accounts for 1 base at V and 5 bases at J, while the number of junction bases matched to no gene is 2. The germline V gene gives CDR1 as MDHEN and CDR2 as SYDVKM. Spanning cysteine to phenylalanine, the CDR3 consists of 14 amino acids. Of all the DNA, just the CDR3 is kept, 42 bases in frame from base 1. The immunoSEQ Assay, a bias-controlled multiplex PCR, was used to amplify TCRbeta CDR3 regions from genomic DNA. The original methods were these. Within the assay, amplification of reference gene primers was used to estimate how many nucleated cells each sample contained. To quantify the absolute abundance of each unique TCRbeta CDR3 rearrangement, sequence reads were collapsed and filtered. For each sample, productive Simpson clonality was calculated as the square root of Simpson's diversity index over productive rearrangements. Imported from immuneACCESS, the table was reduced by TCRdb to in-frame sequences with V and J called. These copies leave out some clones; in studies compared against another copy, an unresolved V gene accounts for under half, and the cause of the remainder is not known. V, J and clone size reflect that table, while D and trimming were determined from the DNA. The sample includes 98,000 or so clones, with roughly 82% observed a single time. The ten largest clones capture around a quarter of the sample.

What the work shows at the level of the full study, not this receptor alone: Clinical and demographic metadata were provided uncurated, with the amount varying by source and participant.

With respect to this clone: Its cognate antigen has yet to be identified. The input lacks base qualities; no much larger clone sits a single base away.

Collaborating institutions collected whole blood in K2EDTA tubes following their own protocols. For TCRbeta analysis, collaborator samples were shipped as frozen whole blood, as isolated PBMCs, or as DNA extracted from either sample type. The clonotype comes from a man aged 55 to 70 with acute or convalescent COVID-19. Sequences were obtained from peripheral blood. Recombination linked TRBV28 to TRBJ2-1, with 7 bases in between that match TRBD1. The CDR3 protein is CASSLSGTDNEQFF. The bases read TGTGCCAGCAGTTTATCGGGGACAGACAATGAGCAGTTCTTC.